These T cell receptor beta chains were read from a single sample in a study of T cells in Graves' hyperthyroidism and ophthalmopathy. TCRdb recomputed calls from the multiplex PCR reads with MiXCR, one row per CDR3 protein. The data hold 550,000 to 700,000 distinct CDR3 sequences, with 40% to 55% observed a single time. Sequences were obtained from peripheral blood or thyroid tissue (not recorded which). The receptors here all came from an adult woman with Graves' disease, either hyperthyroidism or ophthalmopathy (not recorded which). Each CDR3 is given with its conserved first and last residue. A D gene is named only where the DNA matches it firmly. Some rows have no size entry. The others give once, few or many, or a class for an expanded clone.

j_gene,abundance,d_gene,v_gene,CDR3aa,CDR3nt
TRBJ2-2,many,-,TRBV7-2,CASSLFRGGVTGELFF,TGTGCCAGCAGCTTGTTCCGGGGTGGGGTCACCGGGGAGCTGTTTTTT
TRBJ2-3,-,TRBD2,TRBV24-1,CATSGLAGDVTDTQYF,TGTGCCACCAGCGGACTAGCGGGAGATGTCACAGATACGCAGTATTTT
TRBJ2-7,-,TRBD2,TRBV10-3,CAISERSGSHEQYF,TGTGCCATCAGTGAGCGAAGCGGGAGCCACGAGCAGTACTTC
TRBJ1-1,many,-,TRBV20-1,CSAKRDPGGTEAFF,TGCAGTGCGAAACGGGACCCCGGGGGCACTGAAGCTTTCTTT
TRBJ1-2,many,-,TRBV7-8,CASSPRTAADYGYTF,TGTGCCAGCAGCCCTCGGACCGCCGCGGACTATGGCTACACCTTC
TRBJ2-5,-,TRBD2,TRBV7-8,CASSLGLAGGLPQETQYF,TGTGCCAGCAGTTTGGGACTAGCGGGAGGCCTACCCCAAGAGACCCAGTACTTC
TRBJ2-7,-,TRBD1,TRBV10-3,CAISGTGESYEQYF,TGTGCCATCAGTGGGACAGGGGAGTCCTACGAGCAGTACTTC
TRBJ1-2,many,-,TRBV11-2,CASTEGGGYGYTF,TGTGCCAGCACCGAGGGGGGTGGCTATGGCTACACCTTC
TRBJ2-5,many,-,TRBV7-9,CASSPLTPGRKETQYF,TGTGCCAGCAGCCCTCTAACACCGGGACGGAAAGAGACCCAGTACTTC
TRBJ1-1,-,-,TRBV2,CASSVGGAREAFF,TGTGCCAGCAGTGTAGGCGGGGCCCGTGAAGCTTTCTTT
TRBJ2-2,-,-,TRBV19,CASSIATAEIGELFF,TGTGCCAGTAGTATAGCCACCGCGGAGATCGGGGAGCTGTTTTTT
TRBJ2-7,-,TRBD2,TRBV7-2,CASSYVPGLAGNEQYF,TGTGCCAGCAGCTACGTGCCGGGACTAGCGGGGAACGAGCAGTACTTC
TRBJ2-7,-,TRBD2,TRBV10-3,CAISPAGSLYF,TGTGCCATCAGTCCAGCGGGGTCCCTGTACTTC
TRBJ2-5,many,-,TRBV20-1,CSARRLGGETQYF,TGCAGTGCTAGAAGGCTGGGAGGAGAGACCCAGTACTTC
TRBJ2-7,-,-,TRBV3-1,CASSPDREYF,TGTGCCAGCAGCCCGGACAGAGAGTACTTC
TRBJ2-5,many,-,TRBV18,CASSPRGGVGTQYF,TGTGCCAGCTCACCTCGAGGAGGGGTCGGGACCCAGTACTTC
TRBJ2-3,-,TRBD2,TRBV20-1,CSAYFWVAGATDTQYF,TGCAGTGCATACTTTTGGGTAGCGGGAGCGACAGATACGCAGTATTTT
TRBJ2-5,many,-,TRBV4-2,CASSQGGSDGETQYF,TGTGCCAGCAGCCAAGGAGGCTCAGATGGGGAGACCCAGTACTTC
TRBJ1-1,-,TRBD1,TRBV7-9,CASSSKQGGMNTEAFF,TGTGCCAGCAGCTCCAAACAGGGGGGGATGAACACTGAAGCTTTCTTT
TRBJ1-4,many,-,TRBV7-6,CASSLFVEAGGGFNEKLFF,TGTGCCAGCAGCTTATTCGTCGAAGCGGGGGGAGGGTTTAATGAAAAACTGTTTTTT
TRBJ2-7,many,-,TRBV14,CASSHGTGNSYEQYF,TGTGCCAGCAGCCACGGCACGGGGAACTCCTACGAGCAGTACTTC
TRBJ1-6,-,TRBD1,TRBV7-2,CASSLWTGGDSPLHF,TGTGCCAGCAGCCTCTGGACAGGGGGTGATTCACCCCTCCACTTT
TRBJ2-1,-,TRBD2,TRBV20-1,CSAEPGLDNEQFF,TGCAGTGCCGAGCCCGGACTAGACAATGAGCAGTTCTTC
TRBJ1-6,many,-,TRBV7-9,CASSFELNSPLHF,TGTGCCAGCAGCTTCGAGTTGAATTCACCCCTCCACTTT
TRBJ2-7,many,TRBD2,TRBV4-1,CASTLTLAERREQYF,TGCGCCAGCACACTGACGCTAGCGGAGCGGCGCGAGCAGTACTTC
TRBJ2-5,many,TRBD2,TRBV7-3,CASSLSGGSGETQYF,TGTGCCAGCAGCTTATCGGGCGGGAGTGGAGAGACCCAGTACTTC
TRBJ2-7,-,TRBD2,TRBV5-1,CASSLKTSGSHEQYF,TGCGCCAGCAGCTTAAAGACTAGCGGGAGCCACGAGCAGTACTTC
TRBJ2-7,few,TRBD1,TRBV7-9,CASSIPGTGGREQYF,TGTGCCAGCAGTATTCCCGGGACAGGGGGCCGGGAGCAGTACTTC
TRBJ2-5,-,-,TRBV10-3,CASRDLSETQYF,TGTGCCAGCAGAGACCTTTCAGAGACCCAGTACTTC
TRBJ1-1,-,-,TRBV7-3,CASSSSSTANTEAFF,TGTGCCAGCAGCTCCTCGTCCACAGCGAACACTGAAGCTTTCTTT
TRBJ1-2,few,TRBD1,TRBV7-2,CASSTGQGVNYGYTF,TGTGCCAGCAGCACCGGACAGGGTGTTAACTATGGCTACACCTTC
TRBJ1-1,-,-,TRBV30,CAWSRGLNTEAFF,TGTGCCTGGAGTCGGGGCCTGAACACTGAAGCTTTCTTT
TRBJ1-1,few,-,TRBV7-9,CASSSKRTAENTEAFF,TGTGCCAGCAGCTCGAAAAGGACAGCTGAGAACACTGAAGCTTTCTTT
TRBJ1-5,-,-,TRBV20-1,CSARDRGGGNQPQHF,TGCAGTGCTAGAGATCGGGGGGGGGGCAATCAGCCCCAGCATTTT
TRBJ1-5,many,-,TRBV19,CASSILDGVNQPQHF,TGTGCCAGTAGTATCCTGGACGGCGTCAATCAGCCCCAGCATTTT
TRBJ2-7,-,-,TRBV7-9,CASSWSIHEQYF,TGTGCCAGCAGCTGGAGTATCCACGAGCAGTACTTC
TRBJ1-5,once,-,TRBV7-8,CASSLVVGADQPQHF,TGTGCCAGCAGCTTAGTGGTGGGAGCTGATCAGCCCCAGCATTTT
TRBJ2-5,-,-,TRBV12-5,CASGFGAMETQYF,TGTGCTAGTGGTTTTGGGGCGATGGAGACCCAGTACTTC
TRBJ1-2,-,-,TRBV29-1,CSVDIRQRGYTF,TGCAGCGTAGATATCAGGCAACGGGGCTACACCTTC
TRBJ1-6,-,TRBD1,TRBV2,CASSEGTGVNTPLHF,TGTGCCAGCAGTGAAGGGACAGGGGTTAATACACCCCTCCACTTT
TRBJ1-5,many,TRBD1,TRBV7-2,CASSFRTGEQPQHF,TGTGCCAGCAGCTTTCGGACAGGGGAACAGCCCCAGCATTTT
TRBJ2-7,few,-,TRBV25-1,CASRDEEGGEQYF,TGTGCCAGCAGAGATGAGGAGGGCGGCGAGCAGTACTTC